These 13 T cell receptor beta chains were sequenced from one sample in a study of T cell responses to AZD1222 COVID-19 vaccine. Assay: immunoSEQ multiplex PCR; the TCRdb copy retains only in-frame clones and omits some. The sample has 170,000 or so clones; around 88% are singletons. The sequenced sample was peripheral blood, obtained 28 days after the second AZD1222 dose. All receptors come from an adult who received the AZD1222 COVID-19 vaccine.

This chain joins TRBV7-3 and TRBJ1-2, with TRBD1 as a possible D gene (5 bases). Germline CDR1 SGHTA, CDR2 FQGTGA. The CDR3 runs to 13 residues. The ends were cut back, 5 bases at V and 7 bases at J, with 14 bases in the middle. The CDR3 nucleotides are TGTGCCAGCAGCCCCTCGGGGCAGGGTGGCTACACCTTC. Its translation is CASSPSGQGGYTF.

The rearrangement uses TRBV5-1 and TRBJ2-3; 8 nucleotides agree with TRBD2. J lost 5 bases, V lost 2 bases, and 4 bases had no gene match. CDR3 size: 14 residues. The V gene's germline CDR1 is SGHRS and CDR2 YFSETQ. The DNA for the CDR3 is TGCGCCAGCAGCTTCGGGCGGGGGGTAGATACGCAGTATTTT. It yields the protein CASSFGRGVDTQYF.

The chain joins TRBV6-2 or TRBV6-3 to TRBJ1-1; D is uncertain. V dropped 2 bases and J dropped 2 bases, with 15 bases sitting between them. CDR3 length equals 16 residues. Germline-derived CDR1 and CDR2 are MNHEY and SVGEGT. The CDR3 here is CASSYPTWVGNTEAFF. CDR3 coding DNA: TGTGCCAGCAGTTACCCTACGTGGGTTGGTAACACTGAAGCTTTCTTT.

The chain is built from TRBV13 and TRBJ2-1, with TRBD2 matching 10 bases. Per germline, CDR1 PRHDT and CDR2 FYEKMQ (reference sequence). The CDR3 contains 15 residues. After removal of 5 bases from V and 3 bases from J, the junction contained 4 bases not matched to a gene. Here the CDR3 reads CASSRRTSGYNEQFF. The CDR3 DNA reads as TGTGCCAGCAGCCGTAGGACTAGCGGCTACAATGAGCAGTTCTTC.

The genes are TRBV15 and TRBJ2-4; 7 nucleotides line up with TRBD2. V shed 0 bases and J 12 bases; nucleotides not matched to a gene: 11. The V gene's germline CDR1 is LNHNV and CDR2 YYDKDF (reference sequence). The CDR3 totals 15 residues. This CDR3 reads CATSRDRGSGSTQYF. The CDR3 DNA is TGTGCCACCAGCAGAGATCGTGGTAGCGGGTCAACTCAGTACTTC.

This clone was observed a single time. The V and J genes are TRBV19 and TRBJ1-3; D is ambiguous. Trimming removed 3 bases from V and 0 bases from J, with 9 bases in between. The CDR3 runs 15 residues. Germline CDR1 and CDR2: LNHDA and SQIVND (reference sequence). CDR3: CASSMVRVSGNTIYF. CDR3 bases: TGTGCCAGTAGTATGGTCAGAGTCTCTGGAAACACCATATATTTT.

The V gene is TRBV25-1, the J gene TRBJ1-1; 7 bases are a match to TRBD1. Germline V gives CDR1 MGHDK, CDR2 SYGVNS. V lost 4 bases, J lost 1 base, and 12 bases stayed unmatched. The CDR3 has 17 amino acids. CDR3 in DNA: TGTGCCAGCAGTGGAAGGGACAGTTCCGCCCGGAACACTGAAGCTTTCTTT. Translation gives CASSGRDSSARNTEAFF. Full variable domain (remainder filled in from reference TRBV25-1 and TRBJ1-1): EADIYQTPRYLVIGTGKKITLECSQTMGHDKMYWYQQDPGMELHLIHYSYGVNSTEKGDLSSESTVSRIRTEHFPLTLESARPSHTSQYLCASSGRDSSARNTEAFFGQGTRLTVV.

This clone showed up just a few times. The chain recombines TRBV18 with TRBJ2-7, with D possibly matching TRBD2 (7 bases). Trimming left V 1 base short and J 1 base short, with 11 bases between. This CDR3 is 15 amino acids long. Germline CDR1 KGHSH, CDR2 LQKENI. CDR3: CASSPLKGGSYEQYF. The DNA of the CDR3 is TGTGCCAGCTCACCACTTAAGGGGGGGTCCTACGAGCAGTACTTC.

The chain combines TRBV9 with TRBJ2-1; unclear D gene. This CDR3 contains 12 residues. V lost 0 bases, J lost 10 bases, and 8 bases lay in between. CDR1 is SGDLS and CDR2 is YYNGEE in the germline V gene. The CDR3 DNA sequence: TGTGCCAGCAGCGTAGAAGTGGGGGAGCAGTTCTTC. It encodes CASSVEVGEQFF.

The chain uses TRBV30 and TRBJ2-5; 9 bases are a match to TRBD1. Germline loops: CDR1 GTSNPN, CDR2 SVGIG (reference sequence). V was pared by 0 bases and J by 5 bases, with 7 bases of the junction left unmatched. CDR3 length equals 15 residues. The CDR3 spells CAWSVLGTGMETQYF. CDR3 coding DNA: TGTGCCTGGAGTGTACTAGGGACAGGGATGGAGACCCAGTACTTC.

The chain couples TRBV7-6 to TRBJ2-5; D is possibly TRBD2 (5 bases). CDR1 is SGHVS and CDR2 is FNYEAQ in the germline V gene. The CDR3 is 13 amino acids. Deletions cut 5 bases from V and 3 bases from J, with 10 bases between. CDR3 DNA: TGTGCCAGCAGCCCATCCGGGGAAGAGACCCAGTACTTC. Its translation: CASSPSGEETQYF. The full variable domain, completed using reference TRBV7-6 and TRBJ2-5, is GAGVSQSPRYKVTKRGQDVALRCDPISGHVSLYWYRQALGQGPEFLTYFNYEAQQDKSGLPNDRFSAERPEGSISTLTIQRTEQRDSAMYRCASSPSGEETQYFGPGTRLLVL.

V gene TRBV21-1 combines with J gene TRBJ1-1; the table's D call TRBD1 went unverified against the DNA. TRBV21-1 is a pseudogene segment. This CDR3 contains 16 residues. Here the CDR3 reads CASSKALKQGNTEAFF. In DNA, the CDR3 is TGTGCCAGCAGCAAAGCGCTTAAACAGGGGAACACTGAAGCTTTCTTT.

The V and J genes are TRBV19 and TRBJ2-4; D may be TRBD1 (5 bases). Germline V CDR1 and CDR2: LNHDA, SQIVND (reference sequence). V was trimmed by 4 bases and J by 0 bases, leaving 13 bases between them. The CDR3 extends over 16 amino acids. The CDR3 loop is CASSTTGTLAKNIQYF. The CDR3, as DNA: TGTGCCAGTAGTACAACAGGAACCCTAGCCAAAAACATTCAGTACTTC.